This TCR beta chain was obtained from a study of post-analysis software for immune sequencing data. The sample holds a few counts of this clonotype. The target antigen is unknown. The TCR beta cDNA libraries contained unique molecular identifiers. TCRdb re-called the PCR reads through MiXCR, storing one row per CDR3 protein. The repertoire holds under 900,000 distinct CDR3 sequences, with approximately 53% as singletons. The study's findings and limits: Compared with controls, patients showed significantly lower normalized Chao1 diversity.

This TCR was sampled from a girl aged 5-17 years with multiple sclerosis. The sample was blood.

CDR3 amino acids: CASSVAVGDSGYTF. The CDR3, as DNA: TGTGCCAGCAGCGTAGCGGTTGGGGACAGTGGCTACACCTTC. The V gene is TRBV9, the J gene TRBJ1-2, with TRBD1 matching 7 bases. With 0 bases clipped from V and 7 bases from J, the junction kept 6 bases outside the gene matches. The germline V gene has CDR1 SGDLS and CDR2 YYNGEE. The CDR3 is 14 amino acids.